This TCR beta chain derives from a study of blood T cell repertoires in COVID-19. Study-wide background: Material from acute and convalescent COVID-19 was sourced from the United States, Italy and Spain.

Original analysis: Reference gene primer amplification gave estimated nucleated cell counts. This table comes from immunoSEQ multiplex PCR, and its TCRdb copy is limited to in-frame clones, with some not included. From that table come the V and J calls and clone size; the DNA was used to work out D and trimming. In the table there are approximately 350,000 clones, around 90% of which are singletons. The CDR3 loop spans 18 amino acids. The V gene end was trimmed by 1 base and the J gene end by 4 bases; junction bases not matched to a gene: 14. CDR1 is MGHRA and CDR2 is YSYEKL in the germline V gene. Source material: peripheral blood. The chain uses TRBV4-1 and TRBJ2-3; 7 bases align to TRBD2. This TCR was sampled from a woman aged 18-30 years who had recovered from COVID-19. CDR3 sequence: CASSQVIREAGMSDTQYF. In DNA form, the CDR3 reads TGCGCCAGCAGCCAAGTCATTCGGGAGGCGGGGATGTCAGATACGCAGTATTTT.